This T cell receptor beta chain was found in a study of blood T cell repertoires in COVID-19. About the research overall: Sites across the United States, Italy and Spain contributed samples from acute and convalescent COVID-19. Nucleic acid was either cDNA or gDNA, and it came from T cells, B-cell-depleted T cells, or PBMCs.

Authors' analysis steps: It was from reference gene primer amplification that nucleated cell counts were estimated. Using immunoSEQ multiplex PCR, the repertoire was profiled, and TCRdb retains in-frame clones only, with some absent. D and trimming come from the DNA, and the V and J calls and clone size come from that table. This table holds fewer than 450,000 clones, 70% to 90% found once. This sequence originates from a middle-aged woman with acute COVID-19. The sequenced sample consisted of PBMCs or T cells enriched from blood (not recorded which).

CDR3 in amino acids: CAWTLQGNTEAFF. The CDR3 DNA reads as TGTGCCTGGACCCTACAGGGGAACACTGAAGCTTTCTTT. V is TRBV30 and J is TRBJ1-1; perhaps TRBD1 as D (6 bases). This CDR3 is built from 13 residues. Germline values: CDR1 GTSNPN, CDR2 SVGIG (reference sequence). Trimming stripped 4 bases from V and 1 base from J, with 10 bases between.